These T cell receptor beta chains were read from a single sample in a study of persistence of HIV-infected CD4 T cells. Using immunoSEQ multiplex PCR, the repertoire was profiled, and TCRdb retains in-frame clones only, with some absent. The table has roughly 13,000 clones, roughly 70% seen once. These receptors have no identified antigens. Sequenced material: CD4+ T cells sorted from PBMCs after roughly 18-hour stimulation, taken from a patient who received antiretroviral therapy. The receptors originated from an adult man with HIV who was CMV-seropositive. Both conserved end residues are part of each CDR3. Each record gives: J gene, clone size, V gene, D gene, CDR3 DNA, CDR3 protein. The D gene is left open where the match is weak. Clone size, where shown, is once, few, many, or a class for clones that have expanded.

j_gene: TRBJ1-2; abundance: .; v_gene: TRBV7-2; d_gene: TRBD1; CDR3nt: TGTGCCAGCAGCTCTCCGGGAGAGGGGGCCTATGGCTACACCTTC; CDR3aa: CASSSPGEGAYGYTF
j_gene: TRBJ1-3; abundance: .; v_gene: TRBV3-1/TRBV3-2; d_gene: TRBD1; CDR3nt: TGTGCCAGCAGCCCACAGGGGCAGACAAACACCATATATTTT; CDR3aa: CASSPQGQTNTIYF
j_gene: TRBJ1-2; abundance: .; v_gene: TRBV7-2; d_gene: TRBD1; CDR3nt: TGTGCCAGCAGCTGGACAGGGCCCGAATATGGCTACACCTTC; CDR3aa: CASSWTGPEYGYTF
j_gene: TRBJ2-7; abundance: once; v_gene: TRBV5-1; d_gene: TRBD2; CDR3nt: TGCGCCAGCAGCTTGGTACTAGCGGGTTCCTACGAGCAGTACTTC; CDR3aa: CASSLVLAGSYEQYF
j_gene: TRBJ2-1; abundance: .; v_gene: TRBV7-2; d_gene: TRBD2; CDR3nt: TGTGCCAGCAGCATACTCAGCGGGGGGGCGACCGAGCAGTTCTTC; CDR3aa: CASSILSGGATEQFF
j_gene: TRBJ2-7; abundance: .; v_gene: TRBV18; d_gene: .; CDR3nt: TGTGCCAGCTCACCTTACGACAACTACGAGCAGTACTTC; CDR3aa: CASSPYDNYEQYF
j_gene: TRBJ2-7; abundance: .; v_gene: TRBV7-2; d_gene: .; CDR3nt: TGTGCCAGCAGCTTAGACTACAGCTACGAGCAGTACTTC; CDR3aa: CASSLDYSYEQYF
j_gene: TRBJ1-3; abundance: .; v_gene: TRBV5-1; d_gene: .; CDR3nt: TGCGCCAGCAGCGTACAGACAATTGACTCTGGAAACACCATATATTTT; CDR3aa: CASSVQTIDSGNTIYF
j_gene: TRBJ1-1; abundance: .; v_gene: TRBV25-1; d_gene: .; CDR3nt: TGTGCCAGCAGGACAGGGAACACTGAAGCTTTCTTT; CDR3aa: CASRTGNTEAFF
j_gene: TRBJ2-2; abundance: once; v_gene: TRBV5-1; d_gene: .; CDR3nt: TGCGCCAGCACTAATCCGGCAGGCGCGAACACCGGGGAGCTGTTTTTT; CDR3aa: CASTNPAGANTGELFF
j_gene: TRBJ2-1; abundance: .; v_gene: TRBV6-6; d_gene: TRBD1; CDR3nt: TGTGCCAGCAGTTACTCTCTCAGGGGGTACAATGAGCAGTTCTTC; CDR3aa: CASSYSLRGYNEQFF